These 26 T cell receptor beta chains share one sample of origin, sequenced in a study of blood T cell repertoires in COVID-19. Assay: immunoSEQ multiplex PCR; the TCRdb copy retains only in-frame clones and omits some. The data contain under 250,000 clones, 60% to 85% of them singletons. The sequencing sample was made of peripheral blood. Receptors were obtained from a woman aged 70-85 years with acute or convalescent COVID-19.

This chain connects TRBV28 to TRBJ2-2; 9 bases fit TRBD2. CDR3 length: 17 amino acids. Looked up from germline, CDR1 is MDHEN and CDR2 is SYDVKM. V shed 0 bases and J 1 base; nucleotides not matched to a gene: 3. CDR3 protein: CASSLWASGENTGELFF. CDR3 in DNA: TGTGCCAGCAGTTTATGGGCTAGCGGGGAGAACACCGGGGAGCTGTTTTTT. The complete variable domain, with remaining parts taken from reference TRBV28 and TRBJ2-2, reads DVKVTQSSRYLVKRTGEKVFLECVQDMDHENMFWYRQDPGLGLRLIYFSYDVKMKEKGDIPEGYSVSREKKERFSLILESASTNQTSMYLCASSLWASGENTGELFFGEGSRLTVL.

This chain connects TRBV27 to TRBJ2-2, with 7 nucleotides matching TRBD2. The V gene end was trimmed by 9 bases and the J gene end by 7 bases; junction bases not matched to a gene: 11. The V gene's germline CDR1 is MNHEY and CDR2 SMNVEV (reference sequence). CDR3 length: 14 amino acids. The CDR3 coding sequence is TGTGCCAGTAGTAGGGCGGGAGTATTCGGGGAGCTGTTTTTT. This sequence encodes CASSRAGVFGELFF.

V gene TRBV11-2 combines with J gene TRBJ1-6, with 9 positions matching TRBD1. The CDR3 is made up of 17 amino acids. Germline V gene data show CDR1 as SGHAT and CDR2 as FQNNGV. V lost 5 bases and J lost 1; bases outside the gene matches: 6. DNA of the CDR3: TGTGCCAGCAGCCTAACAGGGGGCTTGTCCTATAATTCACCCCTCCACTTT. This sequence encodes CASSLTGGLSYNSPLHF.

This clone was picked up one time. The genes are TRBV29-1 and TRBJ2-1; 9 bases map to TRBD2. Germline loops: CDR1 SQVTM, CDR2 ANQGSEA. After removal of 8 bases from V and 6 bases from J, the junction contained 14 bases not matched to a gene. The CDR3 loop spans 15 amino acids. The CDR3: CSIRELAGVGNEQFF. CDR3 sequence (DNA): TGCAGCATAAGGGAATTAGCGGGAGTTGGCAATGAGCAGTTCTTC.

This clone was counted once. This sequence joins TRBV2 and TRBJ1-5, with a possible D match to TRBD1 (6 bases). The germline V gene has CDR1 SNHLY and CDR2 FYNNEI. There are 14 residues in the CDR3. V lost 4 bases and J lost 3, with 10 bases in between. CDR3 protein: CASSVTGYNQPQHF. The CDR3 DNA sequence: TGTGCCAGCAGTGTTACAGGGTACAATCAGCCCCAGCATTTT.

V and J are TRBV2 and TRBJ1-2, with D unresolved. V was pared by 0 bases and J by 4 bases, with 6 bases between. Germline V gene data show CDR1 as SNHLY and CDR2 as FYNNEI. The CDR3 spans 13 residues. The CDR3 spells CASSEAAVYGYTF. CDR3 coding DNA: TGTGCCAGCAGTGAAGCGGCGGTCTATGGCTACACCTTC. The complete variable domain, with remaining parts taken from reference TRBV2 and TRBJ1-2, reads EPEVTQTPSHQVTQMGQEVILRCVPISNHLYFYWYRQILGQKVEFLVSFYNNEISEKSEIFDDQFSVERPDGSNFTLKIRSTKLEDSAMYFCASSEAAVYGYTFGSGTRLTVV.

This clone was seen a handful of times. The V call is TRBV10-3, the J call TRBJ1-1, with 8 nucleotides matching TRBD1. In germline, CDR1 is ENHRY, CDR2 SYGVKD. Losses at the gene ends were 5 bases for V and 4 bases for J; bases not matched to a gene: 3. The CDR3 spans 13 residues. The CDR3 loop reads CAISITGGTEAFF. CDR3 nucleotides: TGTGCCATCAGTATTACAGGGGGCACTGAAGCTTTCTTT.

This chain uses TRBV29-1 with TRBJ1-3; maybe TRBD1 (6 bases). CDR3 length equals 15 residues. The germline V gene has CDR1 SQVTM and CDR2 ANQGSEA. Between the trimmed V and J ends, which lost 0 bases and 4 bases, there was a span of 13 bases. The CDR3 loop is CSVEDRGGEGNTIYF. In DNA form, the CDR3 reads TGCAGCGTTGAAGATAGGGGGGGCGAGGGAAACACCATATATTTT.

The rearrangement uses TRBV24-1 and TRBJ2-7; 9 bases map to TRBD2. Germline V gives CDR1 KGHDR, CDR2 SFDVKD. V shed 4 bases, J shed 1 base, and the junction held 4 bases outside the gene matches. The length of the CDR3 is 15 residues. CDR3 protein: CATSDGLASSYEQYF. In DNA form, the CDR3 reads TGTGCCACCAGTGACGGACTAGCGAGTTCCTACGAGCAGTACTTC.

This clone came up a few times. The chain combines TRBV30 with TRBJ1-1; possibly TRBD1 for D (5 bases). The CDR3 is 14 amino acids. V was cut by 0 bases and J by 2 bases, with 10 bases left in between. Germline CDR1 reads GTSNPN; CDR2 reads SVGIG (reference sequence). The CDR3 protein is CAWSVLGGNTEAFF. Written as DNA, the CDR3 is TGTGCCTGGAGTGTACTCGGGGGAAACACTGAAGCTTTCTTT.

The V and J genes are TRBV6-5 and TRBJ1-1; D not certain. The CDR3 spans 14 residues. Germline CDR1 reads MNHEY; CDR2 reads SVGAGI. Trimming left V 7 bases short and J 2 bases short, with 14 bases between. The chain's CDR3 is CASKEGSGNTEAFF. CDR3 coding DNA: TGTGCCAGCAAAGAAGGGTCGGGAAACACTGAAGCTTTCTTT.

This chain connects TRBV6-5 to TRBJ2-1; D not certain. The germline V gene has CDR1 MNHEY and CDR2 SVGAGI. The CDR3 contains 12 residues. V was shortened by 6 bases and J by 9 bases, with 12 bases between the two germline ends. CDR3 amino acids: CASSQRRGEQFF. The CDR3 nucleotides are TGTGCCAGCAGCCAACGACGCGGTGAGCAGTTCTTC.

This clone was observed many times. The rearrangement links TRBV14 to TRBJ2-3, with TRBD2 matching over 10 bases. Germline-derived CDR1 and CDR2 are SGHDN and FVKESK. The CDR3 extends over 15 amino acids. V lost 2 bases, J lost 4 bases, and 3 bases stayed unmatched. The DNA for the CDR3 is TGTGCCAGCAGCCAAATAGCGGGAGGTTCAGATACGCAGTATTTT. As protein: CASSQIAGGSDTQYF.

The CDR3 reads CASSQASAGMNSPLHF. For the CDR3, the DNA is TGTGCCAGCAGCCAAGCATCCGCAGGGATGAATTCACCCCTCCACTTT. The chain employs TRBV3-1 (or the pseudogene TRBV3-2) and TRBJ1-6, with D possibly matching TRBD1 (5 bases). V dropped 1 base and J dropped 7 bases, with 14 bases sitting between them. The CDR3 is 16 residues long. CDR1 and CDR2 from the germline V gene are LGHDT and YNNKEL (reference sequence).

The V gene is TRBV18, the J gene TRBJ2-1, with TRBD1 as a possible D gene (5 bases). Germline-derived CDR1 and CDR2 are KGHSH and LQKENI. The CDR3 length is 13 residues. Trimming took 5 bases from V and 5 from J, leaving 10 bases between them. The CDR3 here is CASSSVRDNEQFF. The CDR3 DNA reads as TGTGCCAGCTCATCAGTCAGGGACAATGAGCAGTTCTTC.

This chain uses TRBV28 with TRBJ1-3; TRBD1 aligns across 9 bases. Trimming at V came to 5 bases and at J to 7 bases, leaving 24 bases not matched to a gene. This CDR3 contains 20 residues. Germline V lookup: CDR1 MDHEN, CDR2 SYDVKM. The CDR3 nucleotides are TGTGCCAGCAGTCCCTCCGGGACAGGGTTACCTCAACATCATAGGAACACCATATATTTT. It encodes CASSPSGTGLPQHHRNTIYF.

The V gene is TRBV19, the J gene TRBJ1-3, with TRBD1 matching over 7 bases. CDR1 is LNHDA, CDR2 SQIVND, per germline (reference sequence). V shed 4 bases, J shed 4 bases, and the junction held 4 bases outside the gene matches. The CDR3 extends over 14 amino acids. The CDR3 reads CASSSTGVGNTIYF. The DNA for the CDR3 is TGTGCCAGTAGTAGTACAGGGGTCGGAAACACCATATATTTT.

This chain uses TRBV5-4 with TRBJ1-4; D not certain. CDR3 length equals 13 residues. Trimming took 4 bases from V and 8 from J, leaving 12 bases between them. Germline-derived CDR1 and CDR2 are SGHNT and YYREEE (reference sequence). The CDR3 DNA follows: TGTGCCAGCAGCCTACTAACTGGGGAAAAACTGTTTTTT. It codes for CASSLLTGEKLFF.

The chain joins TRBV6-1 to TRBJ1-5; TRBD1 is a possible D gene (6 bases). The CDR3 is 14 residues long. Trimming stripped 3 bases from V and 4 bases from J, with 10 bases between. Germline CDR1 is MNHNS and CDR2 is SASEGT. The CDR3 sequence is CASSEQGINQPQHF. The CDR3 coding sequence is TGTGCCAGCAGTGAGCAGGGGATAAATCAGCCCCAGCATTTT.

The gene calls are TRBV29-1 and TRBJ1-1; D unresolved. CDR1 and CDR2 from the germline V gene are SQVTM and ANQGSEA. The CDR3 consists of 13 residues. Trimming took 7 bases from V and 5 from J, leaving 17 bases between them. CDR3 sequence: CSALADPGTEAFF. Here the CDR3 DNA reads TGCAGCGCCCTGGCCGACCCGGGGACTGAAGCTTTCTTT.

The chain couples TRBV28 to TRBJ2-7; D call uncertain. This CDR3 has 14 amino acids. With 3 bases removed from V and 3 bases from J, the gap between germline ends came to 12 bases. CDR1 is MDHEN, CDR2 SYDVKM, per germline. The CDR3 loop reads CASSFPLKSYEQYF. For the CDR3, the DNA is TGTGCCAGCAGTTTCCCATTGAAGAGCTACGAGCAGTACTTC.

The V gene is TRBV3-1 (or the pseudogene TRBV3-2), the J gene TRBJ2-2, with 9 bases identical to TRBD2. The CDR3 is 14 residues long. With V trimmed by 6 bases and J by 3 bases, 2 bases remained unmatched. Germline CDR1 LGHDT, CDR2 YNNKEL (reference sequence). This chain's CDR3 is CASSSGSYTGELFF. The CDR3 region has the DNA TGTGCCAGCAGTAGCGGGAGTTACACCGGGGAGCTGTTTTTT.

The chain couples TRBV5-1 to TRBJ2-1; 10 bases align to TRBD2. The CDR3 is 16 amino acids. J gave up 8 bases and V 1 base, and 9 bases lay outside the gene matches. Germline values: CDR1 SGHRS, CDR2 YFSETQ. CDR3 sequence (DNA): TGCGCCAGCAGCTTGACCGGGACTAGCGCCTTGGATGAGCAGTTCTTC. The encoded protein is CASSLTGTSALDEQFF. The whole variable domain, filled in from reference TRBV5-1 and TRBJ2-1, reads KAGVTQTPRYLIKTRGQQVTLSCSPISGHRSVSWYQQTPGQGLQFLFEYFSETQRNKGNFPGRFSGRQFSNSRSEMNVSTLELGDSALYLCASSLTGTSALDEQFFGPGTRLTVL.

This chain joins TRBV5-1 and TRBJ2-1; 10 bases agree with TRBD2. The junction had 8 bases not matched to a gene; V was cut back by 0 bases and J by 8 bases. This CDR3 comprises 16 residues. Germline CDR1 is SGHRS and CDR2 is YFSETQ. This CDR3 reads CASSLESSGRLHEQFF. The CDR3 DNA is TGCGCCAGCAGCTTGGAGTCTAGCGGGAGATTGCATGAGCAGTTCTTC. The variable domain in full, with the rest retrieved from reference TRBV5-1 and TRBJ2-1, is KAGVTQTPRYLIKTRGQQVTLSCSPISGHRSVSWYQQTPGQGLQFLFEYFSETQRNKGNFPGRFSGRQFSNSRSEMNVSTLELGDSALYLCASSLESSGRLHEQFFGPGTRLTVL.

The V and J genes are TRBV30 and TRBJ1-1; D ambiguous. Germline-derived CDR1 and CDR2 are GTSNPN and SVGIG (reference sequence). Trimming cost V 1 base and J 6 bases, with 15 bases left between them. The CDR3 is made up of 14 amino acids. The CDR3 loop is CAWSARDTFSEAFF. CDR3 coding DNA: TGTGCCTGGAGTGCCCGAGACACCTTCTCTGAAGCTTTCTTT. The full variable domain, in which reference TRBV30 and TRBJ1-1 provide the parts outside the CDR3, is SQTIHQWPATLVQPVGSPLSLECTVEGTSNPNLYWYRQAAGRGLQLLFYSVGIGQISSEVPQNLSASRPQDRQFILSSKKLLLSDSGFYLCAWSARDTFSEAFFGQGTRLTVV.

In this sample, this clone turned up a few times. The CDR3 loop is CASSQEGTGSGYTF. The DNA of the CDR3 is TGTGCCAGCAGCCAAGAGGGGACAGGGTCTGGCTACACCTTC. The chain joins TRBV3-1 (or the pseudogene TRBV3-2) to TRBJ1-2, with TRBD1 identical over 9 bases. The germline V gene has CDR1 LGHDT and CDR2 YNNKEL (reference sequence). CDR3 length equals 14 residues. Trimming cost V 0 bases and J 7 bases; bases outside gene matches: 3.